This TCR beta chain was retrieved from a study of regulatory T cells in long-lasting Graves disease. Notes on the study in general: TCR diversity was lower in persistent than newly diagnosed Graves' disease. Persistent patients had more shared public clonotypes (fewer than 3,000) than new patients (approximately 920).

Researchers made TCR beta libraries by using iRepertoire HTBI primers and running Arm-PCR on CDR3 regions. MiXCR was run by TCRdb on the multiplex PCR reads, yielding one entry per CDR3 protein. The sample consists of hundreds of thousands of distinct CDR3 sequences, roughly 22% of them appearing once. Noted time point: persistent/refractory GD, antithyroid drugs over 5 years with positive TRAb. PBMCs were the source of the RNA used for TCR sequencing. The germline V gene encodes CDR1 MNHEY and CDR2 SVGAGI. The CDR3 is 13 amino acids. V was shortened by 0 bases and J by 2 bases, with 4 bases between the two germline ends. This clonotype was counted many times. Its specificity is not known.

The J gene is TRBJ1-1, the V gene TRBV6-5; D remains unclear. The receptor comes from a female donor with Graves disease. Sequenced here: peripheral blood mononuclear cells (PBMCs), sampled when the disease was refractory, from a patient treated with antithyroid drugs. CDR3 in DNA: TGTGCCAGCAGTTACTCGACAAACACTGAAGCTTTCTTT. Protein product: CASSYSTNTEAFF.